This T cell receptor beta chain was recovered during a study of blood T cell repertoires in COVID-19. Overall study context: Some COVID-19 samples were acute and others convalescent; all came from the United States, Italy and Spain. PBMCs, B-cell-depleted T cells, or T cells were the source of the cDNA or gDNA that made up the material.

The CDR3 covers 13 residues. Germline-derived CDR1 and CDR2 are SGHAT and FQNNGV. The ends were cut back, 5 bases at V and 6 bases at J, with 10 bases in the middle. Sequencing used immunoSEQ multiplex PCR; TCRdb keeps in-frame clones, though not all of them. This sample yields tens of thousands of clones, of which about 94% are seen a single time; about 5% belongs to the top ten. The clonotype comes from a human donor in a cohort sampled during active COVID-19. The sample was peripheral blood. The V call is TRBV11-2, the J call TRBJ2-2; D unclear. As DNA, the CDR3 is TGTGCCAGCAGCCACCGAACGGCCGGGGAGCTGTTTTTT. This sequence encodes CASSHRTAGELFF.